The sequence of this T cell receptor (beta chain) was determined in a study of T-cell reconstitution after alpha-beta-depleted transplantation in children. Overall study findings and caveats: T-cell counts and diversity at one year post-transplant came mainly from newly produced T cells. Several hundred graft clones that had expanded were reportedly the source of alpha-beta T cells about two months after transplant.

V was clipped by 7 bases and J by 3 bases; unmatched bases: 6. Germline V gives CDR1 SNHLY, CDR2 FYNNEI. The CDR3 loop spans 15 amino acids. TCRbeta library preparation incorporated unique molecular identifiers. TCRdb fed the PCR reads into MiXCR, producing one record per CDR3 protein. The sample shows over 150,000 distinct CDR3 sequences, about 7% of them seen only once. This clonotype has at least ten counts. The antigen is undetermined. Material: PBMCs, obtained before TCRalphabeta/CD19-depleted stem cell transplant. This sequence joins TRBV2 and TRBJ2-1; 10 positions match TRBD2. The sequence was collected from a boy between 2 and 10 years old with acute lymphoblastic leukemia, due to receive a stem cell transplant. In DNA, the CDR3 is TGTGCCAGCACAGCACTAGCGGGAAACTACAATGAGCAGTTCTTC. Its protein product is CASTALAGNYNEQFF.